These T cell receptor beta chains were read from a single sample in a study of cytomegalovirus exposure and HLA in healthy donors. TCRdb keeps only in-frame clones here, not all; method: immunoSEQ multiplex PCR. Here the sample spans over 85,000 clones, 77% being singletons. Sequenced: PBMCs. The receptors were sampled from a male donor in good health and CMV-seropositive. Each CDR3 is given with its conserved first and last residue. D genes are given only for firm matches. Where a row states a size, it is once, few, many or the class of an expanded clone; other rows omit it.

d_call | clone_size | j_call | v_call | cdr3_nt | cdr3_aa
NA | NA | TRBJ2-1 | TRBV7-3 | TGTGCCAGCAGCTCGTTCGGGGAGTACAATGAGCAGTTCTTC | CASSSFGEYNEQFF
TRBD2 | NA | TRBJ2-2 | TRBV19 | TGTGCCAGTAGTATAGGGGGAACCGGGACTAGGAACACCGGGGAGCTGTTTTTT | CASSIGGTGTRNTGELFF
TRBD2 | few | TRBJ2-7 | TRBV5-8 | TGTGCCAGCAGCGCGTCCCTAGCGGGAGGGATCCAGTACTTC | CASSASLAGGIQYF
TRBD2 | NA | TRBJ2-2 | TRBV19 | TGTGCCACCGGACTAGCGGGAGGGGCGAACACCGGGGAGCTGTTTTTT | CATGLAGGANTGELFF
TRBD1 | few | TRBJ2-7 | TRBV19 | TGTGCCAGTAGGGCCCGGGACAGGGGGAGCGAGCAGTACTTC | CASRARDRGSEQYF
NA | NA | TRBJ2-1 | TRBV30 | TGTGCCTGGAGTGTACGTGGGAGCTCCTACAATGAGCAGTTCTTC | CAWSVRGSSYNEQFF
NA | NA | TRBJ1-1 | TRBV4-3 | TGCGCCAGCAGTTCAAAGGGGCAGGGTGTGAACACTGAAGCTTTCTTT | CASSSKGQGVNTEAFF
TRBD1 | NA | TRBJ2-7 | TRBV10-1 | TGCGCCAGCAAGCCCCCAGGGAGAAAGGCACAGGGACAGGAGACCTACGAGCAGTACTTC | CASKPPGRKAQGQETYEQYF
NA | NA | TRBJ2-5 | TRBV4-1 | TGCGCCAGCAGCCAAGGCAACAGCCAGACCCAGTACTTC | CASSQGNSQTQYF
TRBD1 | few | TRBJ2-7 | TRBV29-1 | TGCAGCGTGCGGACAGGGCAAGAGCAGTACTTC | CSVRTGQEQYF
NA | few | TRBJ1-5 | TRBV5-1 | TGCGCCAGCAGCGCCACTATTGATCAGCCCCAGCATTTT | CASSATIDQPQHF
TRBD1 | NA | TRBJ1-5 | TRBV28 | TGTGCCAGCAGTTTATCCACAGGGGGGGGCCAGCCCCAGCATTTT | CASSLSTGGGQPQHF
NA | few | TRBJ1-6 | TRBV2 | TGTGCCAGCAGTCTGGGAGGGAGGAATTCACCCCTCCACTTT | CASSLGGRNSPLHF
NA | few | TRBJ1-1 | TRBV6-6 | TGTGCCAGCACCCCGGGGATGAACACTGAAGCTTTCTTT | CASTPGMNTEAFF
TRBD2 | NA | TRBJ2-7 | TRBV11-2 | TGTGCCAGCAGTACCGGGCTAGCGGGTGGGGGAGAGCAGTACTTC | CASSTGLAGGGEQYF
NA | few | TRBJ1-1 | TRBV7-2 | TGTGCCAGCAGCTTAACGGTCTACACTGAAGCTTTCTTT | CASSLTVYTEAFF
NA | NA | TRBJ2-5 | TRBV2 | TGTGCCAGCAGTGCTGAGGGCTTCAGTGGGGAGACCCAGTACTTC | CASSAEGFSGETQYF
NA | few | TRBJ1-2 | TRBV28 | TGTGCCAGCAGTTTAGCCTCGGAGGGAGGCTATGGCTACACCTTC | CASSLASEGGYGYTF
TRBD1 | NA | TRBJ2-3 | TRBV2 | TGTGCCAGCAGTGCCACCTGGACAGGGGCAGATACGCAGTATTTT | CASSATWTGADTQYF
TRBD1 | NA | TRBJ1-2 | TRBV6-5 | TGTGCCAGCAGTTACTGGCAGGGGGTTGGTGGCTACACCTTC | CASSYWQGVGGYTF
TRBD1 | NA | TRBJ1-3 | TRBV6-6 | TGTGCCAGCAGTTACCTACAGGGGGCTGGAAACACCATATATTTT | CASSYLQGAGNTIYF
NA | NA | TRBJ2-7 | TRBV7-2 | TGTGCCAGCAGCCCCTTCGGGACTCCCAGCTCCTACGAGCAGTACTTC | CASSPFGTPSSYEQYF
TRBD2 | once | TRBJ2-3 | TRBV15 | TGTGCCACCAGCTCCGGGACTAGCCGAGACACAGATACGCAGTATTTT | CATSSGTSRDTDTQYF
NA | NA | TRBJ1-1 | TRBV2 | TGTGCCAGCACCGGGGAGATAATCGGGCCTGAAGCTTTCTTT | CASTGEIIGPEAFF
TRBD1 | NA | TRBJ2-1 | TRBV15 | TGTGCCGCCGCGACAGGGTATAATGAGCAGTTCTTC | CAAATGYNEQFF
TRBD1 | NA | TRBJ2-3 | TRBV6-5 | TGTGCCAGCAGTTACTCTGAGACAGGGCCGGGAGATACGCAGTATTTT | CASSYSETGPGDTQYF
NA | NA | TRBJ2-1 | TRBV5-1 | TGCGCCAGCAGCTTGTCCATGGGAGGCAATGAGCAGTTCTTC | CASSLSMGGNEQFF
TRBD2 | NA | TRBJ2-7 | TRBV27 | TGTGCCAGCAGTTGGACTAGCGGGAGGGCTTACGAGCAGTACTTC | CASSWTSGRAYEQYF
NA | NA | TRBJ2-7 | TRBV6-5 | TGTGCCAGCAGTTGGGGACATCCGAAGGGCGAGCAGTACTTC | CASSWGHPKGEQYF
NA | NA | TRBJ1-1 | TRBV28 | TGTGCCAGCACCTACGCATCAGGAGCGGGGACCACTGAAGCTTTCTTT | CASTYASGAGTTEAFF
NA | NA | TRBJ1-1 | TRBV7-3 | TGTGCCAGCAGCTTATACGGGGGAGGGTCCACTGAAGCTTTCTTT | CASSLYGGGSTEAFF